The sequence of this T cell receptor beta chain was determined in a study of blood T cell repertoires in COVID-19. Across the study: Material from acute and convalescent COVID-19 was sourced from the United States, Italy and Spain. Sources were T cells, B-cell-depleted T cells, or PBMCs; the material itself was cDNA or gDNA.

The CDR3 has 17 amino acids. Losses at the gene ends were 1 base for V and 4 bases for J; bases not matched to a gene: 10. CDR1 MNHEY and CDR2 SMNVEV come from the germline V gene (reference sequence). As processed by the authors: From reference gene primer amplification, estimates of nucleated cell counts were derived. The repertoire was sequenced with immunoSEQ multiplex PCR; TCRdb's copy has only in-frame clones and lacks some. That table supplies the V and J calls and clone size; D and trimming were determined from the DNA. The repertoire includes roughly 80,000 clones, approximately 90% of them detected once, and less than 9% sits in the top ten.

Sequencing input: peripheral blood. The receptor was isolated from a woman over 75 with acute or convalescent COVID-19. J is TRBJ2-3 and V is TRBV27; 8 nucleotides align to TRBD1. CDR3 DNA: TGTGCCAGCAGTTTATTGACCGGGACAGGTCCCGCAGATACGCAGTATTTT. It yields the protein CASSLLTGTGPADTQYF.